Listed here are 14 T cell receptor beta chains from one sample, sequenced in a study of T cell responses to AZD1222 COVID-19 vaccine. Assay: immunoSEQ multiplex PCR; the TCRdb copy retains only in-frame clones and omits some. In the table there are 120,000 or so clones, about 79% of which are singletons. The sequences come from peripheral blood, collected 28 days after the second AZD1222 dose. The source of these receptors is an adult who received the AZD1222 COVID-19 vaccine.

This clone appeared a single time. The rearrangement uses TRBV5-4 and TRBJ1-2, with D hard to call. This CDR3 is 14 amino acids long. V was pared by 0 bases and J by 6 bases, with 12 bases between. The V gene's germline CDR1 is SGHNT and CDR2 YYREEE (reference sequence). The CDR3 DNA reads TGTGCCAGCAGCTTGGTTATAGGTCAAGATGGCTACACCTTC. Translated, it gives CASSLVIGQDGYTF.

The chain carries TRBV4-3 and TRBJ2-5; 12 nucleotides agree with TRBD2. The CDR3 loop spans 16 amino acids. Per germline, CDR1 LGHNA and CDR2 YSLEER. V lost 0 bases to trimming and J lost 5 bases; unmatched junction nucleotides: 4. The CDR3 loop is CASSQDRGLAGETQYF. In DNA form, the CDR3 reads TGCGCCAGCAGCCAAGATCGGGGACTAGCGGGTGAGACCCAGTACTTC.

CDR3 in DNA: TGTGCCAGCACCAATGGACAGGAGAGCACTGAAGCTTTCTTT. Its translation: CASTNGQESTEAFF. The chain joins TRBV11-2 to TRBJ1-1; 7 bases align to TRBD1. Germline V CDR1 and CDR2: SGHAT, FQNNGV. Trimming removed 7 bases from V and 4 bases from J; junction bases left unmatched: 9. This CDR3 region has 14 residues. Variable domain in full (rest from reference TRBV11-2 and TRBJ1-1): EAGVAQSPRYKIIEKRQSVAFWCNPISGHATLYWYQQILGQGPKLLIQFQNNGVVDDSQLPKDRFSAERLKGVDSTLKIQPAKLEDSAVYLCASTNGQESTEAFFGQGTRLTVV.

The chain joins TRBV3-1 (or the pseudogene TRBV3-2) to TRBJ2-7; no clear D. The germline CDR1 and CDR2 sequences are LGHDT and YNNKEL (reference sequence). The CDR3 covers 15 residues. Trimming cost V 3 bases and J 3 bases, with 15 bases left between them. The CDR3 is CASSQFGALDYEQYF. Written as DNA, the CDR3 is TGTGCCAGCAGCCAGTTCGGAGCCCTCGACTACGAGCAGTACTTC.

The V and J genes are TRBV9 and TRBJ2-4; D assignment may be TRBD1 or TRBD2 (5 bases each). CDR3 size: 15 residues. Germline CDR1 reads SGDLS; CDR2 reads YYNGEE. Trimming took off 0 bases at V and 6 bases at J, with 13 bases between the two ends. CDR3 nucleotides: TGTGCCAGCAGCGTAGGAGGGGCCGGAGGAAACATTCAGTACTTC. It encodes CASSVGGAGGNIQYF.

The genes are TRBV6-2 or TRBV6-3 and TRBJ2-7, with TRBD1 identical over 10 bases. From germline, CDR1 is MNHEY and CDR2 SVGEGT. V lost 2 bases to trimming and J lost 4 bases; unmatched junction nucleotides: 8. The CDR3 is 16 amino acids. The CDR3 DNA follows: TGTGCCAGCAGTTACATCGTAGGGACAGGGGTGTACGAGCAGTACTTC. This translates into CASSYIVGTGVYEQYF.

The CDR3 loop reads CASSLDRADTEAFF. The DNA for the CDR3 is TGCGCCAGCAGCTTGGACAGGGCGGACACTGAAGCTTTCTTT. This chain joins TRBV5-1 and TRBJ1-1, with D maybe TRBD1 (6 bases). Per germline, CDR1 SGHRS and CDR2 YFSETQ. V was shortened by 0 bases and J by 3 bases, with 9 bases between the two germline ends. The CDR3 extends over 14 amino acids.

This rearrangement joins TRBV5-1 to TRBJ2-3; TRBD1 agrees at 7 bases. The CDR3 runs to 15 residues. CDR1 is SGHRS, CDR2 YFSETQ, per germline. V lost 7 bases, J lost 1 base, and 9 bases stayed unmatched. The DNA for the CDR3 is TGCGCCAGCCCTAAGTCTGGACAGGGCACAGATACGCAGTATTTT. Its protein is CASPKSGQGTDTQYF.

CDR3 DNA sequence: TGTGCCAGCAGCCGGGGGCTCGGCGGGGAGACCCAGTACTTC. Protein sequence: CASSRGLGGETQYF. The chain is built from TRBV7-2 and TRBJ2-5, with D perhaps matching TRBD1 or TRBD2 (6 bases each). Trimming took 5 bases from V and 5 from J, leaving 15 bases between them. Germline V CDR1 and CDR2: SGHTA, FQGNSA. The CDR3 consists of 14 residues.

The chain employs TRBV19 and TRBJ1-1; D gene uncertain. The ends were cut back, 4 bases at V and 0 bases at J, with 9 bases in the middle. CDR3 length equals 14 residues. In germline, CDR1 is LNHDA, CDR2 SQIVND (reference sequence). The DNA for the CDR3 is TGTGCCAGTAGTACTGACGGGGTGAACACTGAAGCTTTCTTT. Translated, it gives CASSTDGVNTEAFF.

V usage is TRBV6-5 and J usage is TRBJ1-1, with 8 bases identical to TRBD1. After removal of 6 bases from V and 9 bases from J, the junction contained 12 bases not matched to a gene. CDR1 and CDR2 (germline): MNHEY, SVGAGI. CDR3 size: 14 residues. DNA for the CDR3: TGTGCCAGCAGACCCCCAGGGGGCGCACGGCAAGCTTTCTTT. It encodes CASRPPGGARQAFF.

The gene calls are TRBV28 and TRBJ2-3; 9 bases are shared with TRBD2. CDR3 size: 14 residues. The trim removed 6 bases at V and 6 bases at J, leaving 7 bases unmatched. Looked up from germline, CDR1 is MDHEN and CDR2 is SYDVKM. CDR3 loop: CASRTGGGADTQYF. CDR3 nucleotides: TGTGCCAGCAGAACAGGCGGGGGGGCGGATACGCAGTATTTT. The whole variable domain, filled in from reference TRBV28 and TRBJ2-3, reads DVKVTQSSRYLVKRTGEKVFLECVQDMDHENMFWYRQDPGLGLRLIYFSYDVKMKEKGDIPEGYSVSREKKERFSLILESASTNQTSMYLCASRTGGGADTQYFGPGTRLTVL.

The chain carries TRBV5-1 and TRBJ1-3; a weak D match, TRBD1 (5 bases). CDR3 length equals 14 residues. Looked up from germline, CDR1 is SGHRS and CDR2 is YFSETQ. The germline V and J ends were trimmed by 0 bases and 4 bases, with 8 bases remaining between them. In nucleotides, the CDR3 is TGCGCCAGCAGCTTGGCAGGGATGGGAAACACCATATATTTT. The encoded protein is CASSLAGMGNTIYF. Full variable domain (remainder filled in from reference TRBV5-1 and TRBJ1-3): KAGVTQTPRYLIKTRGQQVTLSCSPISGHRSVSWYQQTPGQGLQFLFEYFSETQRNKGNFPGRFSGRQFSNSRSEMNVSTLELGDSALYLCASSLAGMGNTIYFGEGSWLTVV.

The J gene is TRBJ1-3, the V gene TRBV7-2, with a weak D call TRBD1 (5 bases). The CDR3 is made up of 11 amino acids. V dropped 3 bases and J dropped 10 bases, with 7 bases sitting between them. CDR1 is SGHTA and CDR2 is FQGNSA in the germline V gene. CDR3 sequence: CASSFGGTIYF. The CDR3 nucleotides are TGTGCCAGCAGCTTTGGGGGGACCATATATTTT.